This TCR beta chain was found in a study of blood T cell repertoires in COVID-19. At the level of the study: Researchers got acute and convalescent COVID-19 samples from the United States, Italy and Spain.

V was shortened by 4 bases and J by 4 bases, with 11 bases between the two germline ends. Per germline, CDR1 ENHRY and CDR2 SYGVKD. The CDR3 sequence is 13 residues long. Produced via immunoSEQ multiplex PCR; TCRdb's table is partial and in-frame only. The sample has about 330,000 clones, 88% seen once. Individuals drawn from 24 US areas were about 18 to 95 years old. Membership in each cohort depended on participant-reported clinical history. Recovered status applied to Cohort 3 donors who had two consecutive negative PCRs. It also applied to those with clearance or with symptom resolution. Sequencing input: PBMCs or T cells enriched from blood (not recorded which). The chain carries TRBV10-3 and TRBJ2-7; D is possibly TRBD2 (7 bases). The TCR comes from a man aged 30-40 years who had recovered from COVID-19. Here the CDR3 reads CAISAGGRYEQYF. The CDR3 DNA follows: TGTGCCATCAGTGCGGGGGGCAGGTACGAGCAGTACTTC.